This T cell receptor beta chain was profiled in a study of T cell responses to AZD1222 COVID-19 vaccine. Study in general: Second-dose recipients at about 4 or about 12 weeks were treated as one pooled group. Study-level points and caveats: Two AZD1222 doses significantly raised spike-specific TCR breadth and depth over controls. Among vaccine-associated CD4 TCRs, coverage spanned spike, with dominance at 160-218 and 743-854. Baseline seropositivity characterized only six AZD1222 recipients.

Germline assignment: CDR1 ENHRY and CDR2 SYGVKD. The CDR3 contains 16 residues. V shed 4 bases and J 3 bases; nucleotides not matched to a gene: 10. For this clone: As yet, its antigen is unknown.

Here immunoSEQ multiplex PCR was the method, and the copy in TCRdb shows in-frame clones only, minus some. Found here are 150,000 to 170,000 clones, 90% of them singletons; the top ten hold 18%. This sample comprised peripheral blood, obtained on day 0 of AZD1222 vaccination. The V call is TRBV10-3, the J call TRBJ2-7; 9 bases align to TRBD1. This TCR was sampled from an adult in good health. CDR3: CAISVSPGQGSYEQYF. As DNA, the CDR3 is TGTGCCATCAGTGTCTCACCCGGACAGGGGAGCTACGAGCAGTACTTC.